The clone carrying this TCR beta chain was detected only a few times. V lost 4 bases, J lost 4 bases, and 8 bases lay in between. This CDR3 has 13 amino acids. CDR1 is MNHEY and CDR2 is SVGAGI in the germline V gene. TCRdb re-called the RT-PCR reads with MiXCR, one entry per CDR3 protein. The sample carries roughly 960,000 distinct CDR3 sequences, 18% recorded once. This sample is drawn from a study of patients and donors after allogeneic stem cell transplantation. The material sequenced was blood, either unsorted or a sorted T cell fraction (not recorded which). The clonotype originates from a human donor who was either an allogeneic HSCT recipient or a stem cell or donor lymphocyte infusion donor (not recorded which). It is not recorded whose cells these are; they may come from a transplant donor. This rearrangement joins TRBV6-5 to TRBJ2-1; the D is unclear. CDR3 nucleotide sequence: TGTGCCAGCAGTTCGGACGGTTACAATGAGCAGTTCTTC. Its translation is CASSSDGYNEQFF.